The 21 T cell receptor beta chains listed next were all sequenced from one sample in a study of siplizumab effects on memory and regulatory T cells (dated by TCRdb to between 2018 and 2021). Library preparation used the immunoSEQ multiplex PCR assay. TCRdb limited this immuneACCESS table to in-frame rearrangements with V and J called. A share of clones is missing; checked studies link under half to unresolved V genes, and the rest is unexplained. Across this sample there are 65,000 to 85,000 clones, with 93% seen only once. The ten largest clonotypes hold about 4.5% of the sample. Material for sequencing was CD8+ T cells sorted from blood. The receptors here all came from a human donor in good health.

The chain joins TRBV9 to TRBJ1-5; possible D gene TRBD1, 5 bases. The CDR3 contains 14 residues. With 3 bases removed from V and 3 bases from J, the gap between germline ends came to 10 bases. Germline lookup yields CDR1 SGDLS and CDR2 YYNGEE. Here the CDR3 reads CASSGEGSNQPQHF. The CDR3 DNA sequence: TGTGCCAGCAGCGGGGAGGGGTCCAATCAGCCCCAGCATTTT.

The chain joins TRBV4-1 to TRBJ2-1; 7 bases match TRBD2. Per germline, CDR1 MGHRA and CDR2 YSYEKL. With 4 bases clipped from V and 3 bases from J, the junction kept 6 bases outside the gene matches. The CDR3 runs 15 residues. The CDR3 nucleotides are TGCGCCAGCAGCCTCCTCGGGACTAACTACAATGAGCAGTTCTTC. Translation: CASSLLGTNYNEQFF.

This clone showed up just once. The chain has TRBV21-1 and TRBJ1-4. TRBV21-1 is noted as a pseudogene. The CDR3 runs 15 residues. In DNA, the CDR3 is TGTGCCAGCAGCAAAGCGGGAGTTTTAAATGAAAAACTGTTTTTT. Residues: CASSKAGVLNEKLFF.

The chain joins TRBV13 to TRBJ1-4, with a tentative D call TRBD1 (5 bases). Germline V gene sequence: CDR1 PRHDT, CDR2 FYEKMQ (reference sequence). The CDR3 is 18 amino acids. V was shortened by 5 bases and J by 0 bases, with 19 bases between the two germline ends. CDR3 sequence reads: CASSPLRRGDSTNEKLFF. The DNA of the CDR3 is TGTGCCAGCAGCCCCCTGAGGCGGGGGGATTCAACTAATGAAAAACTGTTTTTT.

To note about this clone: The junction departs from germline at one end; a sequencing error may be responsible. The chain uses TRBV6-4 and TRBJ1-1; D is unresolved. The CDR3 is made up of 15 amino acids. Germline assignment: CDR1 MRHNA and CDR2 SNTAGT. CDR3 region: CASSYSILERTEAFF. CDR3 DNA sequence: TGTGCCAGCAGTTACTCGATCCTTGAGCGGACTGAAGCTTTCTTT.

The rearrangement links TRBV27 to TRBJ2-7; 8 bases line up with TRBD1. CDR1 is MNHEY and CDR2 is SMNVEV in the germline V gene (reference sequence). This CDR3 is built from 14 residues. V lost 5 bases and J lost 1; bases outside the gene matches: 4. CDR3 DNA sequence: TGTGCCAGCAGTCCCTGGACAGGGTCCTACGAGCAGTACTTC. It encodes CASSPWTGSYEQYF.

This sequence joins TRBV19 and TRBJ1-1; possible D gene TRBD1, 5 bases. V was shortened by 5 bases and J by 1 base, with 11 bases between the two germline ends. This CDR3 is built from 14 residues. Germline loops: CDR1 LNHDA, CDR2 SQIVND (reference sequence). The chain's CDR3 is CASSAVGGNTEAFF. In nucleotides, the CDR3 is TGTGCCAGTAGTGCGGTGGGGGGGAACACTGAAGCTTTCTTT.

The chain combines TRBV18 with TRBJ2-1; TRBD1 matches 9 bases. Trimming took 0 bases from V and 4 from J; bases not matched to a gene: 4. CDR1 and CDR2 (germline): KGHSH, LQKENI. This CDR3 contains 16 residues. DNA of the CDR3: TGTGCCAGCTCACCACCAGCAGGACAGGGGTACAATGAGCAGTTCTTC. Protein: CASSPPAGQGYNEQFF.

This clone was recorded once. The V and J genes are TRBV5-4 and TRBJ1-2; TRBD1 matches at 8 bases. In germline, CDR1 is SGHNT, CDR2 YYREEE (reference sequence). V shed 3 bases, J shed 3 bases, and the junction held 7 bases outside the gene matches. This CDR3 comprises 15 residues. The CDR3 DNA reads TGTGCCAGCAGCTCCGGACAGGGAGGGTACTATGGCTACACCTTC. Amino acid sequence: CASSSGQGGYYGYTF.

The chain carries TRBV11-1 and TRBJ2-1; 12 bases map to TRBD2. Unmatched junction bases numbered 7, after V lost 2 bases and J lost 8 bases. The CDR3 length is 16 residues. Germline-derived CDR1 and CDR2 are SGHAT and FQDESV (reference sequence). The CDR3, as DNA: TGTGCCAGCAGCTTAATTCTAGCGGGGGGGAACGATGAGCAGTTCTTC. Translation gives CASSLILAGGNDEQFF.

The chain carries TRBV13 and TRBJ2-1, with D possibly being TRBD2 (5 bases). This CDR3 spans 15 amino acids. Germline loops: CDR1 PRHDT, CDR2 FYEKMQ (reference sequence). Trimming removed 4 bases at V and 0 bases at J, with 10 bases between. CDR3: CASSSDLSSYNEQFF. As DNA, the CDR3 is TGTGCCAGCAGCTCGGACTTAAGCTCCTACAATGAGCAGTTCTTC.

The CDR3 DNA is TGTGCCAGCAGTCCGTACTTAACGGGGCGTATGAACACTGAAGCTTTCTTT. It encodes CASSPYLTGRMNTEAFF. The rearrangement links TRBV11-2 to TRBJ1-1, with a possible D match to TRBD1 (5 bases). CDR3 size: 17 residues. Deletions cut 6 bases from V and 0 bases from J, with 20 bases between. Germline V lookup: CDR1 SGHAT, CDR2 FQNNGV.

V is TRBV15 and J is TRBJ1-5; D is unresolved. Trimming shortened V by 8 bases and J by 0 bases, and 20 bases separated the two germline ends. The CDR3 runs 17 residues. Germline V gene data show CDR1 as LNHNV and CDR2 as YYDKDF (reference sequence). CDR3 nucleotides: TGTGCCACCCCCCCGGGAAGTGCTAAGAATAGCAATCAGCCCCAGCATTTT. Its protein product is CATPPGSAKNSNQPQHF.

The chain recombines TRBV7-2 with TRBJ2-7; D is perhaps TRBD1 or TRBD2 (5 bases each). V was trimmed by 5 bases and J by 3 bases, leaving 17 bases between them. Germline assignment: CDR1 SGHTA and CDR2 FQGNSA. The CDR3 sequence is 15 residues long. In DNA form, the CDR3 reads TGTGCCAGCAGCCAGGGCCCTAGCCCGTTCTACGAGCAGTACTTC. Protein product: CASSQGPSPFYEQYF.

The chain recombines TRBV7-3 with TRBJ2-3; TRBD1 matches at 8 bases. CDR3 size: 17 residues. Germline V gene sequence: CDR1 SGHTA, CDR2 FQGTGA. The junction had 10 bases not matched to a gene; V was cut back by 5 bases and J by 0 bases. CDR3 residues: CASSQGAGPVSTDTQYF. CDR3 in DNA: TGTGCCAGCAGCCAGGGGGCTGGCCCCGTTAGCACAGATACGCAGTATTTT.

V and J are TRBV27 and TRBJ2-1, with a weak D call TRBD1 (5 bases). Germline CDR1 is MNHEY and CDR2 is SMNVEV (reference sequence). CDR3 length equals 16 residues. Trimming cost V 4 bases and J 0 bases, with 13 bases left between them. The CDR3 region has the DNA TGTGCCAGCAGTTATCAAGGGGTCAACTCCTACAATGAGCAGTTCTTC. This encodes CASSYQGVNSYNEQFF.

Here the CDR3 reads CASSPSGTGQILSNQPQHF. The CDR3 coding sequence is TGTGCCAGCAGCCCGTCCGGGACAGGGCAGATTCTTAGCAATCAGCCCCAGCATTTT. J is TRBJ1-5 and V is TRBV7-4; TRBD1 aligns across 9 bases. Germline CDR1 SGHVT, CDR2 SQSDAQ. This CDR3 comprises 19 residues. Trimming removed 5 bases from V and 0 bases from J; junction bases left unmatched: 14.

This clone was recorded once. The CDR3 DNA sequence: TGTGCCAGCAGCTCCATCAATCTAGCGGGGGGGCCGTTCTCAGTAGATACGCAGTATTTT. It codes for CASSSINLAGGPFSVDTQYF. The V call is TRBV13, the J call TRBJ2-3, with 12 bases identical to TRBD2. The CDR3 is 20 residues long. V shed 4 bases and J 5 bases; nucleotides not matched to a gene: 19. Germline V gene data show CDR1 as PRHDT and CDR2 as FYEKMQ (reference sequence).

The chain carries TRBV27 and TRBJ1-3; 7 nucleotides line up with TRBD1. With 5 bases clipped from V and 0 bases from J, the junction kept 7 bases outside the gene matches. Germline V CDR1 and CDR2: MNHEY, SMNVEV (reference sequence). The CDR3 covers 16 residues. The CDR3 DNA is TGTGCCAGCAGTGGTTGGACAGGTACCTCTGGAAACACCATATATTTT. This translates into CASSGWTGTSGNTIYF.

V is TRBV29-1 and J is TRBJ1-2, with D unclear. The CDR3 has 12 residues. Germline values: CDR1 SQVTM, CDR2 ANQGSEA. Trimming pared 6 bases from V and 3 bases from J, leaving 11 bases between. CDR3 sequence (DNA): TGCAGCGTCCTAGAATGGGACTATGGCTACACCTTC. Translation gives CSVLEWDYGYTF.

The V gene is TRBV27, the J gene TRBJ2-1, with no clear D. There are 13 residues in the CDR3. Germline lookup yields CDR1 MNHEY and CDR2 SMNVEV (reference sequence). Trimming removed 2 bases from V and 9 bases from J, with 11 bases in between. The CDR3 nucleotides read TGTGCCAGCAGTTTAGGACCAGTAGGTGAGCAGTTCTTC. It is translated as CASSLGPVGEQFF.